The rows below give T cell receptor beta chains drawn from one sample of a study of CD8 T cells in ankylosing spondylitis. TCRdb used MiXCR to reprocess the 5' RACE reads, holding one entry per CDR3 protein. The sample includes about 800,000 distinct CDR3 sequences, about 11% of them seen just once. Sequenced sample: blood, either unsorted or a sorted T cell fraction (not recorded which). The origin of the receptors is a male donor with ankylosing spondylitis. The CDR3 runs from the conserved cysteine through the conserved F or W. The D gene is left open where the match is weak. Only some rows state a clone size, as once, few, many or a class for expanded clones.

few	.	TRBV28	TRBJ1-5	TGTGCCAGCAGTTCGCGGGCCATCAACAATCAGCCCCAGCATTTT	CASSSRAINNQPQHF
few	.	TRBV24-1	TRBJ2-5	TGTGCCACCAGTGATCTCGGCGACATCTCGGAGACCCAGTACTTC	CATSDLGDISETQYF
few	.	TRBV2	TRBJ1-1	TGTGCCCCAAGTGATCGGCAGGGCACTGAAGCTTTCTTT	CAPSDRQGTEAFF
.	TRBD1	TRBV7-9	TRBJ1-1	TGTGCCAGCAGCTTGTACAGGGGGCCCACTGAAGCTTTCTTT	CASSLYRGPTEAFF
few	.	TRBV20-1	TRBJ2-6	TGCAGTGCTAGAGATCCGGGCAGGGGAACTGGGGCCAACGTCCTGACTTTC	CSARDPGRGTGANVLTF
.	TRBD2	TRBV20-1	TRBJ2-7	TGCAGTGCTCGAGGGGGACTAGCCTACGAGCAGTACTTC	CSARGGLAYEQYF
.	.	TRBV10-3	TRBJ1-5	TGTGCCATCAGTGGACAGGAGAGCAATCAGCCCCAGCATTTT	CAISGQESNQPQHF
.	.	TRBV29-1	TRBJ1-5	TGCAGCGTTGAAGTAGGAAAGAGTCAGCCCCAGCATTTT	CSVEVGKSQPQHF
many	TRBD1	TRBV5-1	TRBJ2-1	TGCGCCAGCAGCTTGATGGACAGGACCAATGAGCAGTTCTTC	CASSLMDRTNEQFF
.	.	TRBV29-1	TRBJ1-1	TGCAGCGTGGGAGGTCCTAGCTGGACTGAAGCTTTCTTT	CSVGGPSWTEAFF
many	.	TRBV7-2	TRBJ1-1	TGTGCCAGCAGCTTAGTAAGGGACACTGAAGCTTTCTTT	CASSLVRDTEAFF
.	.	TRBV6-2/TRBV6-3	TRBJ1-1	TGTGCCAGCAGTCCTCTCGACATACCGAACACTGAAGCTTTCTTT	CASSPLDIPNTEAFF
.	.	TRBV10-3	TRBJ2-4	TGTGCCATCCGTTGTTTATGGCCTACCAAAAACATTCAGTACTTC	CAIRCLWPTKNIQYF
few	TRBD1	TRBV20-1	TRBJ2-1	TGCAGTGCTAGAGATAGGACTGTGGGACAGGGGATGGAGTTCTTC	CSARDRTVGQGMEFF
.	.	TRBV7-9	TRBJ1-1	TGTGCCAGCAGGAAAGGGGCAGGGCCGAACACTGAAGCTTTCTTT	CASRKGAGPNTEAFF
many	TRBD1	TRBV3-1	TRBJ2-7	TGTGCCAGCAGCCCTCCCGGACAGGGGGCCCTCGAGCAGTACTTC	CASSPPGQGALEQYF
many	.	TRBV12-3/TRBV12-4	TRBJ1-5	TGTGCCAGCAGTCCTCAGGGCTTAATCAATCAGCCCCAGCATTTT	CASSPQGLINQPQHF
few	TRBD2	TRBV12-3/TRBV12-4	TRBJ2-5	TGTGCCAGCACCCTAACATCTAGCGGGAGGTGGACCCAGTACTTC	CASTLTSSGRWTQYF
many	.	TRBV20-1	TRBJ2-5	TGCAGTGCTAGTATGGGAGAGACCCAGTACTTC	CSASMGETQYF
few	.	TRBV25-1	TRBJ1-1	TGTGCCAGCAGTGTCTCAGGACAACCGAACACTGAAGCTTTCTTT	CASSVSGQPNTEAFF
few	.	TRBV20-1	TRBJ1-6	TGCAGTGCTAGGGACCGTCAAGGGGAATTGTATAATTCACCCCTCCACTTT	CSARDRQGELYNSPLHF
.	TRBD2	TRBV5-1	TRBJ2-7	TGCGCCAGCAGCTTGGAGTTAGCGGGGGCGCAGCAGTACTTC	CASSLELAGAQQYF
.	.	TRBV5-1	TRBJ1-2	TGCGCCAGCAGCTCCGGACAGCACTATGGCTACACCTTC	CASSSGQHYGYTF
.	.	TRBV4-3	TRBJ1-2	TGCGCCAGCAGCCAAGAAGGACCGGGGGCCTATGGCTACACCTTC	CASSQEGPGAYGYTF
many	.	TRBV4-2	TRBJ2-1	TGTGCCAGCAGCCCTACTGGAATAGAAGGTCACAATGAGCAGTTCTTC	CASSPTGIEGHNEQFF
few	.	TRBV20-1	TRBJ2-7	TGCAGTGCCCCCCCTAGGCAGTCTGCCTACGAGCAGTACTTC	CSAPPRQSAYEQYF
.	.	TRBV5-1	TRBJ2-1	TGCGCCAGCAGGCCTTCACCGGGATACAATGAGCAGTTCTTC	CASRPSPGYNEQFF
many	.	TRBV29-1	TRBJ2-1	TGCAGCGTCGGGACCTACAATGAGCAGTTCTTC	CSVGTYNEQFF
many	.	TRBV28	TRBJ2-4	TGTGCCAGCAGTGGAAGGGGGTTGGCCAAAAACATTCAGTACTTC	CASSGRGLAKNIQYF
few	TRBD1	TRBV6-1	TRBJ1-1	TGTGCCAGCAGTGAAGCGTGGGGACAGGGGAACACTGAAGCTTTCTTT	CASSEAWGQGNTEAFF
few	.	TRBV11-1	TRBJ2-1	TGTGCCAGCAGCGGGGCATCCGGTGAGCAGTTCTTC	CASSGASGEQFF
few	.	TRBV20-1	TRBJ2-7	TGCAGTGCTAGTAGGCTCTACAGCTCCTACGAGCAGTACTTC	CSASRLYSSYEQYF
.	.	TRBV24-1	TRBJ2-1	TGTGCCACCACCCGGGGAAATGAGCAGTTCTTC	CATTRGNEQFF
.	.	TRBV10-3	TRBJ2-7	TGTGCCATCAGTGTCCAGGGGGGGCAGTACTTC	CAISVQGGQYF
many	.	TRBV20-1	TRBJ2-3	TGCAGTGCTAGCAGGGGAGAAGCAGATACGCAGTATTTT	CSASRGEADTQYF
.	TRBD1	TRBV10-3	TRBJ1-1	TGTGCCATCAGTGGTCTTGAGACAGGGGGGACTGAAGCTTTCTTT	CAISGLETGGTEAFF
.	.	TRBV18	TRBJ2-7	TGTGCCAGCTCACCCCAGTGGACAGCCGAGCAGTACTTC	CASSPQWTAEQYF
few	.	TRBV5-1	TRBJ2-1	TGCGCCAGCAGCTTGCCTAGTTCGGGCAATGAGCAGTTCTTC	CASSLPSSGNEQFF
many	TRBD2	TRBV7-3	TRBJ2-3	TGTGCCAGCAGCCACCCGAGCGGGGGGGGCACAGATACGCAGTATTTT	CASSHPSGGGTDTQYF
many	TRBD1	TRBV20-1	TRBJ2-3	TGCAGTGCTATCGCAGGGGGCATGACAGATACGCAGTATTTT	CSAIAGGMTDTQYF
few	.	TRBV20-1	TRBJ2-3	TGCAGTGCTAGAGATGTACGGGGGAGCACAGATACGCAGTATTTT	CSARDVRGSTDTQYF
.	TRBD2	TRBV7-8	TRBJ2-3	TGTGCCAGCAGCTTAGCGCGGGGGGGGGGCTCAGATACGCAGTATTTT	CASSLARGGGSDTQYF
few	TRBD1	TRBV15	TRBJ2-1	TGTGCCACCAGCAGGAGGACAGGGGGGAACAATGAGCAGTTCTTC	CATSRRTGGNNEQFF
many	TRBD2	TRBV5-6	TRBJ2-7	TGTGCCAGCAGACGGACTAGCGGTGATCCCTACGAGCAGTACTTC	CASRRTSGDPYEQYF
.	TRBD1	TRBV2	TRBJ2-7	TGTGCCAGCGCCGAACAGGGGGCCTACGAGCAGTACTTC	CASAEQGAYEQYF
few	.	TRBV29-1	TRBJ2-3	TGCAGTGCCTTTCGCGACACCGATACGCAGTATTTT	CSAFRDTDTQYF
.	TRBD2	TRBV4-2	TRBJ2-1	TGTGCCAGCAGCCTACATAGCGGGGGCAACGCCTACAATGAGCAGTTCTTC	CASSLHSGGNAYNEQFF
.	.	TRBV7-2	TRBJ1-2	TGTGCCAGCAGCCCCCGGGCAGGCGAGTATGGCTACACCTTC	CASSPRAGEYGYTF
many	TRBD2	TRBV7-3	TRBJ2-1	TGTGCCAGCAGCTTACGAGGCGGGGGGCCCTCGGGAAGTGAGCAGTTCTTC	CASSLRGGGPSGSEQFF
few	TRBD2	TRBV4-3	TRBJ2-1	TGCGCCAGCAGCCAAAACCCAGCGGGAGTAAAAAATGAGCAGTTCTTC	CASSQNPAGVKNEQFF
.	.	TRBV28	TRBJ1-5	TGTGCCAGCAGCCCCACGACAGGACGCAATCAGCCCCAGCATTTT	CASSPTTGRNQPQHF
.	TRBD1	TRBV10-3	TRBJ1-5	TGTGCCATCAGTGATACAGGGGATGGTCAGCCCCAGCATTTT	CAISDTGDGQPQHF
.	TRBD1	TRBV9	TRBJ1-3	TGTGCCAGCAGCCGACAGGGCAGGATAAACACCATATATTTT	CASSRQGRINTIYF
few	TRBD1	TRBV27	TRBJ1-1	TGTGCCATGGATGACAGGGCGAGGACTGAAGCTTTCTTT	CAMDDRARTEAFF
.	TRBD1	TRBV28	TRBJ1-6	TGTGCCAGCAGAGCGACAGGGGATAATTCACCCCTCCACTTT	CASRATGDNSPLHF
.	TRBD2	TRBV6-5	TRBJ2-3	TGTGCCAGCAGTTACTCGAGTCTTAGCGGGGGAACCACAGATACGCAGTATTTT	CASSYSSLSGGTTDTQYF